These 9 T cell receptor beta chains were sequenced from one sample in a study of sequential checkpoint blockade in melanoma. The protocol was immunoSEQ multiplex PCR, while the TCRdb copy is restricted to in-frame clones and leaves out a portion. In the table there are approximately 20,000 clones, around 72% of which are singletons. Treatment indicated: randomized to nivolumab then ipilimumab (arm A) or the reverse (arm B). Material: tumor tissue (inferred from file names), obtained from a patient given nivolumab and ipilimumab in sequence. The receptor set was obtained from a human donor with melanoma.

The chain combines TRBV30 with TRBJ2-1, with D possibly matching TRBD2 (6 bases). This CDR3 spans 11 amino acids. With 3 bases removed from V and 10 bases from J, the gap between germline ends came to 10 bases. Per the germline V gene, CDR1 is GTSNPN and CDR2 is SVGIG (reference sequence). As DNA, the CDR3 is TGTGCCTGGAGCCTTCTAGCGGAGCAGTTCTTC. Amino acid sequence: CAWSLLAEQFF.

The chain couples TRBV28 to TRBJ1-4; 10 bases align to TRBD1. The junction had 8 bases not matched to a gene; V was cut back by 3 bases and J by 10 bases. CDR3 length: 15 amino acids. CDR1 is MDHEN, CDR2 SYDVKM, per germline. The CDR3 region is CASSFTGTGVGKLFF. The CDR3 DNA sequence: TGTGCCAGCAGTTTTACTGGGACAGGGGTTGGAAAACTGTTTTTT.

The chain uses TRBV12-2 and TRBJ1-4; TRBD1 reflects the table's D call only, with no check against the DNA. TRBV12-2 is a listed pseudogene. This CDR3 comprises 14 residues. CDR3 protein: CATDRGSANEKLFF. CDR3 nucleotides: TGTGCCACAGACAGGGGATCAGCTAATGAAAAACTGTTTTTT.

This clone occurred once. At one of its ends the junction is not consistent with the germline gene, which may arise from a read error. CDR3 amino acids: CASSQAAGALFEAFF. The CDR3 bases are TGTGCCAGCAGCCAAGCAGCCGGGGCTCTCTTCGAAGCTTTCTTT. The rearrangement links TRBV15 to TRBJ1-1, with D perhaps matching TRBD1 (5 bases). From germline, CDR1 is LNHNV and CDR2 YYDKDF (reference sequence). The CDR3 runs to 15 residues.

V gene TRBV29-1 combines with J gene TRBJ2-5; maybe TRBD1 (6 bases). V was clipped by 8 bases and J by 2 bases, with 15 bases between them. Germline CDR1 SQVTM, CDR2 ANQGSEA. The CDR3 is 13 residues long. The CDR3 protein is CSFCRGLQETQYF. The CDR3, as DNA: TGCAGCTTCTGCAGGGGTCTGCAAGAGACCCAGTACTTC.

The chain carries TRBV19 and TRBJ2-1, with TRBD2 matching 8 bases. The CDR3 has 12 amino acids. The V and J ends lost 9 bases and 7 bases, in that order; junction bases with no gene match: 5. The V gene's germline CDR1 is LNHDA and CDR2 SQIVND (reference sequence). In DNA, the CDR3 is TGTGCCAGCGGACGGGGGGGGAATGAGCAGTTCTTC. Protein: CASGRGGNEQFF.

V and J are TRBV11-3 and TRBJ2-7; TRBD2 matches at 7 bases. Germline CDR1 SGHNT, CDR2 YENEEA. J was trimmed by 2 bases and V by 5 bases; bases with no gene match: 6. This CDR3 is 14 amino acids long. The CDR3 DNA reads TGTGCCAGCAGCCCCCCTAGCGGTCCCTACGAGCAGTACTTC. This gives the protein CASSPPSGPYEQYF. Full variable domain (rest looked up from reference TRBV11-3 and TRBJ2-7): EAGVVQSPRYKIIEKKQPVAFWCNPISGHNTLYWYLQNLGQGPELLIRYENEEAVDDSQLPKDRFSAERLKGVDSTLKIQPAELGDSAVYLCASSPPSGPYEQYFGPGTRLTVT.

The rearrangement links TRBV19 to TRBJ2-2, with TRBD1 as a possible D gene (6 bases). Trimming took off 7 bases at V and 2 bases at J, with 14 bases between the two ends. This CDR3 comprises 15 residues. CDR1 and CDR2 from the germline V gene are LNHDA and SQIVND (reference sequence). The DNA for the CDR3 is TGTGCCAGTACCTCAAGGGGGTCAAACACCGGGGAGCTGTTTTTT. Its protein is CASTSRGSNTGELFF.

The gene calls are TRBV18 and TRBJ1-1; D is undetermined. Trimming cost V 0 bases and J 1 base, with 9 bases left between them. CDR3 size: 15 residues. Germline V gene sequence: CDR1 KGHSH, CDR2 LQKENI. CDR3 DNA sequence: TGTGCCAGCTCACCACCTACTTGGTCGAACACTGAAGCTTTCTTT. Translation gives CASSPPTWSNTEAFF.